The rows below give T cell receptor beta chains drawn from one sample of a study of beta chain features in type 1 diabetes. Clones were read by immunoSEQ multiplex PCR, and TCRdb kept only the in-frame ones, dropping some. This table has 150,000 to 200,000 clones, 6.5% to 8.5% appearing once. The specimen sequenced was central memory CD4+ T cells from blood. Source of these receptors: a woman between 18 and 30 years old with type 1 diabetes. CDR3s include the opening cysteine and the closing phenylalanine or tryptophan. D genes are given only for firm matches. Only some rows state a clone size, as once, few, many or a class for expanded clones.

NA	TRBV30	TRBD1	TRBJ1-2	TGTGCCTGGAGTTCCGGGACAGGGGGAGGCTACACCTTC	CAWSSGTGGGYTF
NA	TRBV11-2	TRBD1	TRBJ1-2	TGTGCCAGCAGCCGGGAGACAGGGCCATATGGCTACACCTTC	CASSRETGPYGYTF
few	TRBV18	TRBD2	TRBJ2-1	TGTGCCAGCTCACCTCCTAGCGGGGGGAGGTCCTACAATGAGCAGTTCTTC	CASSPPSGGRSYNEQFF
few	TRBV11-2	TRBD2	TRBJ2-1	TGTGCCAGCAGCTTAGATACTAGCGGGAGGTTTGAGCAGTTCTTC	CASSLDTSGRFEQFF
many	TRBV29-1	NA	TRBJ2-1	TGCAGCGTTGCACCTGTGAGCTCCTACAATGAGCAGTTCTTC	CSVAPVSSYNEQFF
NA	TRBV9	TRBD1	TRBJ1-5	TGTGCCAGCAGCTCCACCGGGACAGGGGGCTTAGAGGACCAGCATTTT	CASSSTGTGGLEDQHF
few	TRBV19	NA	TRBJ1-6	TGTGCCAGTAGTAGAGGCAGGGAGGTTGGATCACCCCTCCACTTT	CASSRGREVGSPLHF
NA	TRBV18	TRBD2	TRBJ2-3	TGTGCCACCCAGGATGGGACTAGCGGGAGCGAGCAGTATTTT	CATQDGTSGSEQYF
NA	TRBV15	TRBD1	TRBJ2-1	TGTGCCACCAGCCCCCGGACAGGGCGCATAGGGGCAGGCAATGAGCAGTTCTTC	CATSPRTGRIGAGNEQFF
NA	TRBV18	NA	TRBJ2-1	TGTGCCAGCTCAACATGGCAGGGTACCTACAATGAGCAGTTCTTC	CASSTWQGTYNEQFF
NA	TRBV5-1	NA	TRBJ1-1	TGCGCCAGCAGAGGAAGACGGGGGGACACTGAAGCTTTCTTT	CASRGRRGDTEAFF
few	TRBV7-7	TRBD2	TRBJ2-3	TGTGCCAGCAGCCCCTTTAGCGGGGCCCGCACAGATACGCAGTATTTT	CASSPFSGARTDTQYF
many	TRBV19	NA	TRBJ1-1	TGTGCCAGTAGTCTGACAGGTCCTTCGTTTGATGAAGCTTTCTTT	CASSLTGPSFDEAFF
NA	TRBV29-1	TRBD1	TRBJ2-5	TGCAGCGTTCAGGGGGCCTGGGAGCAGTACTTC	CSVQGAWEQYF
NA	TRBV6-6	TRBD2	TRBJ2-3	TGTGCCAGCAGTCGACTAGCGGGGGGAAATACGCAGTATTTT	CASSRLAGGNTQYF
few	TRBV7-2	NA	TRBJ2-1	TGTGCCAGCAGCTTTCTCGGGGCCGAAGGGGGTGAGCAGTTCTTC	CASSFLGAEGGEQFF
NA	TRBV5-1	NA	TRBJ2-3	TGCGCCAGCAGCTTGGGAGGAATACCCGGAGATACGCAGTATTTT	CASSLGGIPGDTQYF
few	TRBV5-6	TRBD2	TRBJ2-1	TGTGCCAGCAGCTTGTCGTGGACCTCAGGAGGGAGGGTGGGGAATGAGCAGTTCTTC	CASSLSWTSGGRVGNEQFF
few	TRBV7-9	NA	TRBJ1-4	TGTGCCAGCAGCTTAGCGGCCAGTGAAAAACTGTTTTTT	CASSLAASEKLFF